This TCR beta chain was identified during a study of blood T cell repertoires in COVID-19. Study in general: The United States, Italy and Spain supplied acute and convalescent COVID-19 samples. T cells, B-cell-depleted T cells, or PBMCs provided the cDNA or gDNA that served as material.

Sequenced by immunoSEQ multiplex PCR; TCRdb stores in-frame clones only, minus some. The table records about half a million clones, 80% to 90% of them present only once. In germline, CDR1 is MGHDK, CDR2 SYGVNS. The V and J ends lost 8 bases and 6 bases, in that order; junction bases with no gene match: 7. This CDR3 has 14 residues. The rearrangement uses TRBV25-1 and TRBJ1-6, with 7 bases fitting TRBD1. The sequence derives from a human donor in a cohort sampled during active COVID-19. The sample comprised peripheral blood. The chain's CDR3 is CASQQTGFNSPLHF. As DNA, the CDR3 is TGTGCCAGCCAACAGACAGGGTTTAATTCACCCCTCCACTTT.